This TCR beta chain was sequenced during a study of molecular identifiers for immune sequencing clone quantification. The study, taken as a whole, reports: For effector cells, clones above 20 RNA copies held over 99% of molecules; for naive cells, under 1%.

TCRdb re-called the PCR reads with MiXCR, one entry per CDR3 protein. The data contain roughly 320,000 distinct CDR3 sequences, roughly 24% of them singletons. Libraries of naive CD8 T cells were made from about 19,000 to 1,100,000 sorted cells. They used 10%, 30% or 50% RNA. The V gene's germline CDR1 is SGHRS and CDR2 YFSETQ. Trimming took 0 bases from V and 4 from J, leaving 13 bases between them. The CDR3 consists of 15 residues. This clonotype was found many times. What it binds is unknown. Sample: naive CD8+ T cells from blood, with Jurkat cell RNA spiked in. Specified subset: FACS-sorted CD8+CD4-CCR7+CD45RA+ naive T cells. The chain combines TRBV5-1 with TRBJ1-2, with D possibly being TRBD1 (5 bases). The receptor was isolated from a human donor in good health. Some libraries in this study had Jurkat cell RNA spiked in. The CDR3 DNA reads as TGCGCCAGCAGCTTGGGTCCGGACATACCCTATGGCTACACCTTC. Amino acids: CASSLGPDIPYGYTF.